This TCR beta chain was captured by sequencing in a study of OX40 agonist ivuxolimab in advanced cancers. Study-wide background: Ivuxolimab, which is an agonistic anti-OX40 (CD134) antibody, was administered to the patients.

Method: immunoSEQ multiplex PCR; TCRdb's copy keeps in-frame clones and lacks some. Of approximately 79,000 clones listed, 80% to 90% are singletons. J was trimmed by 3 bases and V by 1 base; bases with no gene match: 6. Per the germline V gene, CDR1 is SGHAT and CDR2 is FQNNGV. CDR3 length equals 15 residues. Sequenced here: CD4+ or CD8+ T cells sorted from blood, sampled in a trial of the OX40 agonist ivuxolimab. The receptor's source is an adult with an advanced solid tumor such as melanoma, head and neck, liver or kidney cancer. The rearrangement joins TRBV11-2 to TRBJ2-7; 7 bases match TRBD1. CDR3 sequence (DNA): TGTGCCAGCAGCTTAGGACAGGGCAGATTCTACGAGCAGTACTTC. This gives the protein CASSLGQGRFYEQYF. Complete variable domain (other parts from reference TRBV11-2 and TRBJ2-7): EAGVAQSPRYKIIEKRQSVAFWCNPISGHATLYWYQQILGQGPKLLIQFQNNGVVDDSQLPKDRFSAERLKGVDSTLKIQPAKLEDSAVYLCASSLGQGRFYEQYFGPGTRLTVT.